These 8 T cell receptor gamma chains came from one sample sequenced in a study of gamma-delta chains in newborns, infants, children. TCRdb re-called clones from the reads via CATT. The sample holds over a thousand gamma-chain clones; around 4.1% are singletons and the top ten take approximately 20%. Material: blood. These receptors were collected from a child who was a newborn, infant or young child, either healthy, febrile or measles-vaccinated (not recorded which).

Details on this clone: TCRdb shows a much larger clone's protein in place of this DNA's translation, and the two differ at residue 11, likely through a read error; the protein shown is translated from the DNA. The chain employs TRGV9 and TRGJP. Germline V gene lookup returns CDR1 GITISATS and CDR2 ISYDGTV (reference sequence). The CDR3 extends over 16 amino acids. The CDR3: CALWETQELGRKIKVF. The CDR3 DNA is TGTGCCTTGTGGGAGACACAAGAGTTGGGCAGAAAAATCAAGGTATTT.

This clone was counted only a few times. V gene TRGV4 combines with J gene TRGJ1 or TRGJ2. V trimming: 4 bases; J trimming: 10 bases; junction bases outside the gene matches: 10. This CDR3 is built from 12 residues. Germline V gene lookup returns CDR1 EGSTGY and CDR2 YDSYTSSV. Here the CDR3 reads CATWDGPGKKLF. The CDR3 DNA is TGTGCCACCTGGGACGGGCCGGGGAAGAAACTCTTT.

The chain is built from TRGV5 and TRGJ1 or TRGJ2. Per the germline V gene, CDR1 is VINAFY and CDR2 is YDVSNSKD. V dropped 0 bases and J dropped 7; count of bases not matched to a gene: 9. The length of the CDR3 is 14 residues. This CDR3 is CATWDRRDGYKKLF. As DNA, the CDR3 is TGTGCCACCTGGGACAGGCGGGACGGATATAAGAAACTCTTT.

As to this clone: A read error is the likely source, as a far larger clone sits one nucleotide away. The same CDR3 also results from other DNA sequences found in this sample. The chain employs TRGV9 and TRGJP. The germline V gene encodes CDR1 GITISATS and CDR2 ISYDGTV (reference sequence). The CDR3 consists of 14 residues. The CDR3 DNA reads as TGTGCCTTGTGGCAAGAGCTGGGCAAAAAAATCAAGGTATTT. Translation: CALWQELGKKIKVF.

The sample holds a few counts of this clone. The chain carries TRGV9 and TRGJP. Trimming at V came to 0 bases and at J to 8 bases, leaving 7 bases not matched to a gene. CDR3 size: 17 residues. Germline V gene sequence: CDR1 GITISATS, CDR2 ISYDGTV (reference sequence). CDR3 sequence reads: CALWEVLGKLGKKIKVF. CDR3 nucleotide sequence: TGTGCCTTGTGGGAGGTGCTTGGTAAGTTGGGCAAAAAAATCAAGGTATTT.

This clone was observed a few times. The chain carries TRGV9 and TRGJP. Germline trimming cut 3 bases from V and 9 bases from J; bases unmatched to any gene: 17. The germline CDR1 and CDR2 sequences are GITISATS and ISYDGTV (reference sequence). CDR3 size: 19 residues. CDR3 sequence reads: CALWEILPQVVLGKKIKVF. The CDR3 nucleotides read TGTGCCTTGTGGGAGATCCTTCCCCAGGTCGTGTTGGGCAAAAAAATCAAGGTATTT.

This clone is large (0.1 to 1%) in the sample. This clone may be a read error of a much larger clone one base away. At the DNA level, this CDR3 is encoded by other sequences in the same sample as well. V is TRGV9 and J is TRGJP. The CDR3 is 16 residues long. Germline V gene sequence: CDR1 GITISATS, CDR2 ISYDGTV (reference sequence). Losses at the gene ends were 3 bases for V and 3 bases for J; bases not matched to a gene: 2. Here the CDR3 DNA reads TGTGCCTTGTGGGAGCTGCAAGAGTTGGGCAAAAAAATCAAGGTATTT. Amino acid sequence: CALWELQELGKKIKVF.

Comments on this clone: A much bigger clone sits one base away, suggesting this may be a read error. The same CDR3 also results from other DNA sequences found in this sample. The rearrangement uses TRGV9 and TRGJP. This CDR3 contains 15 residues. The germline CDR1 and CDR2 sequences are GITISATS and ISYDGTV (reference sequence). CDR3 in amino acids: CALWEEELGKKIKVF. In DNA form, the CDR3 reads TGTGCCTTGTGGGAGGAAGAGTTGGGCAAAAAAATCAAGGTATTC.